This T cell receptor beta chain was captured in a study of blood T cell repertoires in COVID-19. The overall study: COVID-19 samples from acute and convalescent phases originated in the United States, Italy and Spain. PBMCs, B-cell-depleted T cells, or T cells provided the cDNA or gDNA that made up the material.

Study processing details: Cell counts per sample came from amplifying reference gene primers. Produced via immunoSEQ multiplex PCR; TCRdb's table is partial and in-frame only. The V and J calls and clone size were taken over from that table, and D and trimming were inferred from the DNA. The table includes 25,000 to 30,000 clones, 88% detected once. With V trimmed by 4 bases and J by 5 bases, 4 bases remained unmatched. Germline V gene data show CDR1 as SGHTA and CDR2 as FQGTGA. This CDR3 contains 13 residues. The V gene is TRBV7-3, the J gene TRBJ2-5; 7 bases are shared with TRBD2. This clonotype originated in a woman between 45 and 65 years old with active COVID-19. Sample: peripheral blood. The CDR3 is CASSSTSVETQYF. CDR3 DNA sequence: TGTGCCAGCAGCTCCACTAGCGTTGAGACCCAGTACTTC.